These 3 T cell receptor beta chains share one sample of origin, sequenced in a study of T cells in Graves' hyperthyroidism and ophthalmopathy. Amplified TCR beta CDR3 regions came from RNA transcripts. First-round RT-PCR targeting the TCR CDR3 was performed with the HTBI primer set. TCRdb fed the multiplex PCR reads into MiXCR, producing one record per CDR3 protein. The sample lists a few hundred thousand distinct CDR3 sequences, approximately 14% seen once, with under 8% in the top ten. The specimen was blood. The receptors stem from a woman aged 25 to 39 with Graves' hyperthyroidism.

The table lists this clonotype with a few counts. The rearrangement links TRBV5-4 to TRBJ2-6, with D perhaps given as TRBD1 or TRBD2 (6 bases each). The CDR3 is 18 amino acids. V lost 6 bases, J lost 3 bases, and 22 bases lay in between. The V gene's germline CDR1 is SGHNT and CDR2 YYREEE (reference sequence). The CDR3 sequence: CASNLGGQHRVGANVLTF. In DNA, the CDR3 is TGTGCCAGCAACCTCGGGGGCCAGCACAGGGTTGGGGCCAACGTCCTGACTTTC.

The chain joins TRBV27 to TRBJ2-1; D is undetermined. The CDR3 consists of 15 residues. Trimming took off 6 bases at V and 2 bases at J, with 14 bases between the two ends. Germline CDR1 and CDR2: MNHEY and SMNVEV (reference sequence). For the CDR3, the DNA is TGTGCCAGCAGACATACACCGACTGCCTACAATGAGCAGTTCTTC. Its protein is CASRHTPTAYNEQFF.

This clonotype appeared many times. The chain couples TRBV6-1 to TRBJ1-5; tentative D call: TRBD1 (5 bases). Per the germline V gene, CDR1 is MNHNS and CDR2 is SASEGT. The germline V and J ends were trimmed by 7 bases and 6 bases, with 16 bases remaining between them. CDR3 size: 14 residues. CDR3 region: CASMGRDHSQPQHF. In nucleotides, the CDR3 is TGTGCCAGCATGGGCAGGGATCATAGTCAGCCCCAGCATTTT.